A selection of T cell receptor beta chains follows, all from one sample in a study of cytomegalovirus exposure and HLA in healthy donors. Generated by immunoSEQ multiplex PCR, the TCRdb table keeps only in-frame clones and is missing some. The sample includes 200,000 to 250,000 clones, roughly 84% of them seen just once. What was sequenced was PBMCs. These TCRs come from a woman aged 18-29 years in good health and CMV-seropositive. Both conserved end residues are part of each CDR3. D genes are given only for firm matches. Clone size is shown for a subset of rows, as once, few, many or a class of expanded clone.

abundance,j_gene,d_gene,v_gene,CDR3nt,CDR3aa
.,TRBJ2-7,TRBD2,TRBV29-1,TGCAGCGTTGAAGATCCCACCTCCGGGAGGGGATACGAGCAGTACTTC,CSVEDPTSGRGYEQYF
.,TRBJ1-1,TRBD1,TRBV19,TGTGCCAGTAGTTGGGACAGAGCTGCTCGGGCTGAAGCTTTCTTT,CASSWDRAARAEAFF
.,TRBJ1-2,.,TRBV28,TGTGCCAGCTTTCAGGGGTATGGCTACACCTTC,CASFQGYGYTF
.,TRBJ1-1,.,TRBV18,TGTGCCAGCTCACGAGGGACACCTAGGGAAGAAGCTTTCTTT,CASSRGTPREEAFF
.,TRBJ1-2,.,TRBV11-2,TGTGCCAGCAGCAAAACAAGGGACACTACAGACTATGGCTACACCTTC,CASSKTRDTTDYGYTF
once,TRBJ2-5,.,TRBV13,TGTGCCAGCAGCTCTAGACCCACAGGGTTCCAAGAGACCCAGTACTTC,CASSSRPTGFQETQYF
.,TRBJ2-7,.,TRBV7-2,TGTGCCAGCAGCTTTATCTACGAGCAGTACTTC,CASSFIYEQYF
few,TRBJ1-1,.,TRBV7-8,TGTGCCAGCAGCCGCAACGGGGGTAGCACTGAAGCTTTCTTT,CASSRNGGSTEAFF
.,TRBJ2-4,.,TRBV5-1,TGCGCCAGCAGCTTGGTGGCGGGGTTGGGAAACATTCAGTACTTC,CASSLVAGLGNIQYF
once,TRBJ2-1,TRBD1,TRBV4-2,TGTGCCAGCAGCCAAGAGGACAGGGGCTCCTACAATGAGCAGTTCTTC,CASSQEDRGSYNEQFF
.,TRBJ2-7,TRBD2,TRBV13,TGTGCCAGCAGAAAAAGCGGGGGAACCTACGAGCAGTACTTC,CASRKSGGTYEQYF
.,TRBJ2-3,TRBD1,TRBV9,TGTGCCAGCAGCGAGGCCCGAGGGACAGCGCAGTATTTT,CASSEARGTAQYF
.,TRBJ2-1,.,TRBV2,TGTGCCAGCAGTGATCTAGCTCTATTTGAGCAGTTCTTC,CASSDLALFEQFF
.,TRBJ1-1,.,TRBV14,TGTGCCAGCAGCCAGGCTGGCTGGTCAAGGAACACTGAAGCTTTCTTT,CASSQAGWSRNTEAFF
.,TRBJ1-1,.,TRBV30,TGTGCCTGGATTCTCTTGGCCACTGAAGCTTTCTTT,CAWILLATEAFF
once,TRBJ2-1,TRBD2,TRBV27,TGTGCCAGCAGTTTAGGACTAGCGGGTTACAATGAGCAGTTCTTC,CASSLGLAGYNEQFF
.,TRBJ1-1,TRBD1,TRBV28,TGTGCCAGCAGTTTATTGGTAAGGCATCGTGGACAGGGCAACACTGAAGCTTTCTTT,CASSLLVRHRGQGNTEAFF
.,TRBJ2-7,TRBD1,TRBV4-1,TGCGCCAGCAGCCAGACGACAGGGACCTACGAGCAGTACTTC,CASSQTTGTYEQYF
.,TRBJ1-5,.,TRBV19,TGTGCCAGTAGTATAGATCCGGACACGGTCTATAGCAATCAGCCCCAGCATTTT,CASSIDPDTVYSNQPQHF
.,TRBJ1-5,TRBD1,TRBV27,TGTGCCAGCAGTTTAAACAGGGGTGGCAATCAGCCCCAGCATTTT,CASSLNRGGNQPQHF
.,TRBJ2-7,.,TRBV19,TGTGCCAGTAGTATCCGACACAGGGTCTCCTACGAGCAGTACTTC,CASSIRHRVSYEQYF
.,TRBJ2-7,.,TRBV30,TGTGCCTGGACTCTCGGAGCCACCTACGAGCAGTACTTC,CAWTLGATYEQYF
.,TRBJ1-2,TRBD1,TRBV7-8,TGTGCCAGCAGCTTAGGTTACGGACAGGTGGATGGCTACACCTTC,CASSLGYGQVDGYTF
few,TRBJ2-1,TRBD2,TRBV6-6,TGTGCCAGCAGCCGACTAGCGGAGCCGTACAATGAGCAGTTCTTC,CASSRLAEPYNEQFF
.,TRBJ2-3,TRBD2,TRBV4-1,TGCGCCAGCAGCCAAGCCGGGCGGGAGGACACAGATACGCAGTATTTT,CASSQAGREDTDTQYF
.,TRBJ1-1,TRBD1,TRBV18,TGTGCCAGCTCACGGGGACAGGGATTCACTGAAGCTTTCTTT,CASSRGQGFTEAFF
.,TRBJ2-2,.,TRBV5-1,TGCGCCAGCAGCCCTGGACAGCTCACCGGGGAGCTGTTTTTT,CASSPGQLTGELFF
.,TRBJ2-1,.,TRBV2,TGTGCCAGCAGGCGGGTAATTGATCTCGGTGAGCAGTTCTTC,CASRRVIDLGEQFF
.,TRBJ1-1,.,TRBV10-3,TGTGCCAGCGAGACGGACATGAACACTGAAGCTTTCTTT,CASETDMNTEAFF
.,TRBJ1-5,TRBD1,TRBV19,TGTGCCAGTACCCTCCCAGGGGGCGGTCAGCCCCAGCATTTT,CASTLPGGGQPQHF
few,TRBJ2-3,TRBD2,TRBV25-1,TGTGCCAGCAGTGACGACTTGACTAGCGGGAACAGCACAGATACGCAGTATTTT,CASSDDLTSGNSTDTQYF
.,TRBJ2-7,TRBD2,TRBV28,TGTGCCAGCAGGGACAGTAAACTAGCGGGAGTCACCTACGAGCAGTACTTC,CASRDSKLAGVTYEQYF
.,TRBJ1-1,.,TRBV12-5,TGTGCTAGTGGTTTGGCCGCGGGGCTTGAAGCTTTCTTT,CASGLAAGLEAFF
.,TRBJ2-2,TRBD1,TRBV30,TGTGCCTGGAGTCAGGGGGACGCCGGGGAGCTGTTTTTT,CAWSQGDAGELFF
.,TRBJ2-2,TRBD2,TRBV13,TGTGCCAGCAGCTTCGGGCTAGCGGGAACCACCGGGGAGCTGTTTTTT,CASSFGLAGTTGELFF
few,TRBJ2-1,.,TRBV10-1,TGCGCCAGCAGTGAGTTTCGTTCCTACAATGAGCAGTTCTTC,CASSEFRSYNEQFF
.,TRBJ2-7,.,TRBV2,TGTGCCAGCAGGGACACAGGGGAAGCGGGCGAGCAGTACTTC,CASRDTGEAGEQYF
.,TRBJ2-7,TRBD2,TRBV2,TGTGCCAGCAAGGCAACGGGAGGAGACTCCTACGAGCAGTACTTC,CASKATGGDSYEQYF
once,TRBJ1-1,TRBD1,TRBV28,TGTGCCAGCAGTAACAGGGGAGCAGAGACTGAAGCTTTCTTT,CASSNRGAETEAFF
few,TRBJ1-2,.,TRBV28,TGTGCCAGCAGTTCCGGGACACCGAACTATGGCTACACCTTC,CASSSGTPNYGYTF
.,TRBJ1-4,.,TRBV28,TGTGCCAGCAGTCGCGGGACCGCAACTAATGAAAAACTGTTTTTT,CASSRGTATNEKLFF
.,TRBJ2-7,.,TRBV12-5,TGTGCTAGTGGTTTGAATGACTGGAAGAGCTCCTACGAGCAGTACTTC,CASGLNDWKSSYEQYF
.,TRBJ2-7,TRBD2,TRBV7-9,TGTGCCAGCAGCTCCAAAGTTCATAGCGGGAGAGGTCCCTACGAGCAGTACTTC,CASSSKVHSGRGPYEQYF
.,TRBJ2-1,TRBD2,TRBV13,TGTGCCAGCAGCGCGACCGGGACTAGCGGTTACAATGAGCAGTTCTTC,CASSATGTSGYNEQFF
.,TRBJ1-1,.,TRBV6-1,TGTGCCAGACCGTGCAGGGGTGTGGGGAACACTGAAGCTTTCTTT,CARPCRGVGNTEAFF
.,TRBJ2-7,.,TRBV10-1,TGCGCCAGCAGTGAGGAATCGGCGGGGTCCTACGAGCAGTACTTC,CASSEESAGSYEQYF
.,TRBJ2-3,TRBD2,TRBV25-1,TGTGCCAGCAGTGCGGGACTAGGAACAGATACGCAGTATTTT,CASSAGLGTDTQYF
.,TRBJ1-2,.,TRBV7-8,TGTGCCAGCAGCTTAGCGACGGCAGTCGGGGGCTACACCTTC,CASSLATAVGGYTF
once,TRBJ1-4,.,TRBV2,TGTGCCAGCAGTGCCAGCAGGGATTTCACAACTAATGAAAAACTGTTTTTT,CASSASRDFTTNEKLFF